The 30 T cell receptor beta chains listed next were all sequenced from one sample in a study of blood T cells in healthy people across ages. Next came a second PCR, run for roughly 6 to 11 cycles, which used a sample-barcoded 5' primer along with a J-beta primer mix. TCRdb processed the 5' RACE reads anew with MiXCR; each CDR3 protein has one entry. The table has 1,500,000 or so distinct CDR3 sequences, 35% to 45% seen once. Source material: blood. The receptors stem from a woman aged 18-29 years in good health.

A few counts support this clonotype. This chain connects TRBV6-5 to TRBJ1-1; D is uncertain. Germline CDR1 is MNHEY and CDR2 is SVGAGI. V lost 0 bases and J 0 bases, leaving 8 bases between the germline ends. There are 15 residues in the CDR3. CDR3 nucleotides: TGTGCCAGCAGTTACTCGGAGATCATGAACACTGAAGCTTTCTTT. The encoded protein is CASSYSEIMNTEAFF.

CDR3 region: CASSDTHSGSALDTQYF. CDR3 DNA sequence: TGTGCCAGCAGTGATACACATAGCGGGAGTGCACTAGATACGCAGTATTTT. V usage is TRBV25-1 and J usage is TRBJ2-3, with TRBD2 matching over 9 bases. With V trimmed by 3 bases and J by 5 bases, 12 bases remained unmatched. The CDR3 spans 17 residues. In germline, CDR1 is MGHDK, CDR2 SYGVNS. The full variable domain, its missing parts supplied by reference TRBV25-1 and TRBJ2-3, is EADIYQTPRYLVIGTGKKITLECSQTMGHDKMYWYQQDPGMELHLIHYSYGVNSTEKGDLSSESTVSRIRTEHFPLTLESARPSHTSQYLCASSDTHSGSALDTQYFGPGTRLTVL.

This rearrangement joins TRBV20-1 to TRBJ2-1, with D perhaps matching TRBD1 (5 bases). This CDR3 is built from 15 residues. The germline V gene encodes CDR1 DFQATT and CDR2 SNEGSKA (reference sequence). With 6 bases removed from V and 3 bases from J, the gap between germline ends came to 18 bases. The CDR3 here is CSATPRTIHYNEQFF. CDR3 DNA: TGCAGTGCAACACCTAGGACAATTCACTACAATGAGCAGTTCTTC.

This clonotype was seen only a few times. The gene calls are TRBV27 and TRBJ1-4; D is ambiguous. V shed 3 bases and J shed 0 bases, with 2 bases lying between them. This CDR3 is built from 13 residues. Germline V lookup: CDR1 MNHEY, CDR2 SMNVEV (reference sequence). DNA for the CDR3: TGTGCCAGCAGTTTCGCAACTAATGAAAAACTGTTTTTT. It codes for CASSFATNEKLFF.

The rearrangement joins TRBV6-2 or TRBV6-3 to TRBJ2-2; D call uncertain. V lost 2 bases and J lost 4, with 8 bases in between. This CDR3 contains 14 residues. Germline values: CDR1 MNHEY, CDR2 SVGEGT. In DNA, the CDR3 is TGTGCCAGCAGTTACGTCCTTTTCACCGGGGAGCTGTTTTTT. Protein: CASSYVLFTGELFF.

The rearrangement links TRBV30 to TRBJ1-2; 8 positions match TRBD1. V gave up 6 bases and J gave up 4 bases; unmatched junction bases: 10. In germline, CDR1 is GTSNPN, CDR2 SVGIG (reference sequence). The CDR3 spans 14 residues. CDR3: CACSPRGRVYGYTF. For the CDR3, the DNA is TGTGCCTGTAGTCCCAGGGGGCGCGTCTATGGCTACACCTTC.

This clonotype occurred many times. V and J are TRBV12-3 or TRBV12-4 and TRBJ2-5; TRBD2 agrees at 9 bases. Losses at the gene ends were 5 bases for V and 2 bases for J; bases not matched to a gene: 3. The CDR3 runs 14 residues. The CDR3 is CASSSGGSQETQYF. CDR3 coding DNA: TGTGCCAGCAGTAGCGGGGGGAGTCAAGAGACCCAGTACTTC.

This sequence joins TRBV7-9 and TRBJ2-5; 12 nucleotides line up with TRBD2. J lost 4 bases, V lost 5 bases, and 5 bases had no gene match. Germline CDR1 SEHNR, CDR2 FQNEAQ (reference sequence). This CDR3 comprises 15 residues. The CDR3 loop is CASSRTSGKGETQYF. CDR3 DNA: TGTGCCAGCAGCCGGACTAGCGGGAAAGGAGAGACCCAGTACTTC.

This clonotype was detected a few times. The CDR3 protein is CASSEETGVAETQYF. DNA of the CDR3: TGTGCCAGCAGTGAGGAGACAGGGGTGGCAGAGACCCAGTACTTC. The chain uses TRBV2 and TRBJ2-5, with 8 bases fitting TRBD1. V shed 3 bases, J shed 4 bases, and the junction held 7 bases outside the gene matches. The germline V gene encodes CDR1 SNHLY and CDR2 FYNNEI. The CDR3 length is 15 residues.

The chain links TRBV7-8 to TRBJ1-1; TRBD1 agrees at 9 bases. The CDR3 consists of 15 residues. Unmatched junction bases numbered 6, after V lost 6 bases and J lost 1 base. CDR1 and CDR2 from the germline V gene are SGHVS and FQNEAQ. The CDR3, as DNA: TGTGCCAGCAGACCACAGGGGGCCCAGAACACTGAAGCTTTCTTT. It yields the protein CASRPQGAQNTEAFF.

This clonotype was recorded a few times. The V call is TRBV24-1, the J call TRBJ1-1; D is unresolved. V lost 7 bases to trimming and J lost 5 bases, with 7 bases between them. This CDR3 has 11 residues. The germline CDR1 and CDR2 sequences are KGHDR and SFDVKD. CDR3 nucleotide sequence: TGTGCCACCAGGACGGGGACTGAAGCTTTCTTT. Encoded protein: CATRTGTEAFF.

The chain is built from TRBV7-2 and TRBJ2-4, with 8 bases matching TRBD1. Germline V gene lookup returns CDR1 SGHTA and CDR2 FQGNSA. The CDR3 has 16 amino acids. The J segment lost 5 bases and the V segment lost 4 bases, leaving 10 bases of the junction unmatched. The CDR3 loop is CASSSGQGGVENIQYF. The CDR3 coding sequence is TGTGCCAGCAGCTCCGGACAGGGCGGGGTCGAAAACATTCAGTACTTC.

This clonotype is a singleton in its sample. This chain links TRBV6-1 with TRBJ2-6, with 9 positions matching TRBD1. This CDR3 spans 16 amino acids. Trimming cost V 6 bases and J 0 bases; bases outside gene matches: 3. CDR1 is MNHNS and CDR2 is SASEGT in the germline V gene. The CDR3 DNA reads TGTGCCAGCAGCGGGACAGGGAGCTCTGGGGCCAACGTCCTGACTTTC. Translating it yields CASSGTGSSGANVLTF.

The chain is built from TRBV10-3 and TRBJ1-1; D unresolved. Germline CDR1 reads ENHRY; CDR2 reads SYGVKD. The CDR3 has 14 amino acids. Trimming shortened V by 3 bases and J by 6 bases, and 14 bases separated the two germline ends. The CDR3 DNA reads TGTGCCATCAGTGATGGAGTTCGGGTGGCTGAAGCTTTCTTT. Its translation: CAISDGVRVAEAFF.

This sequence joins TRBV7-2 and TRBJ1-1; D uncertain. This CDR3 is built from 12 residues. Germline V CDR1 and CDR2: SGHTA, FQGNSA. V was shortened by 5 bases and J by 9 bases, with 13 bases between the two germline ends. The CDR3 spells CASSINIEKAFF. CDR3 DNA: TGTGCCAGCAGCATCAACATTGAAAAAGCTTTCTTT. The complete variable domain, with remaining parts taken from reference TRBV7-2 and TRBJ1-1, reads GAGVSQSPSNKVTEKGKDVELRCDPISGHTALYWYRQSLGQGLEFLIYFQGNSAPDKSGLPSDRFSAERTGGSVSTLTIQRTQQEDSAVYLCASSINIEKAFFGQGTRLTVV.

This chain uses TRBV4-2 with TRBJ2-5; the match to TRBD2 covers 7 bases. The CDR3 length is 16 residues. Germline V gene data show CDR1 as LGHNA and CDR2 as YNFKEQ. Trimming cost V 4 bases and J 11 bases; bases outside gene matches: 19. The CDR3 DNA sequence: TGTGCCAGCAGCCTTTCCACGGGACTATCCGTTAATGAGCAGTACTTC. This codes for CASSLSTGLSVNEQYF.

This clonotype was detected only a few times. The rearrangement joins TRBV15 to TRBJ1-2, with D possibly matching TRBD1 (6 bases). V was cut by 0 bases and J by 11 bases, with 13 bases left in between. CDR1 and CDR2 (germline): LNHNV, YYDKDF (reference sequence). CDR3 length: 13 amino acids. The CDR3 loop is CATSREKVRGYTF. The CDR3 coding sequence is TGTGCCACCAGCAGAGAGAAGGTCAGGGGATACACCTTC.

For this clonotype: A read error may explain this, as a much larger clone is one base away. The chain combines TRBV20-1 with TRBJ2-1; the match to TRBD2 covers 14 bases. Germline V gene sequence: CDR1 DFQATT, CDR2 SNEGSKA (reference sequence). The CDR3 runs 14 residues. The CDR3 nucleotides read TGCAGTACTAGACTAGCGGGAGGGTACAATGAGCAGTTCTTC. Residues: CSTRLAGGYNEQFF.

V and J are TRBV12-3 or TRBV12-4 and TRBJ1-1; the D is unclear. The CDR3 covers 13 residues. Trimming stripped 7 bases from V and 4 bases from J, with 13 bases between. CDR3 bases: TGTGCCAGCAACCGGGTTAAGGGCACTGAAGCTTTCTTT. It yields the protein CASNRVKGTEAFF.

The rearrangement links TRBV6-5 to TRBJ2-4; D may be TRBD2 (5 bases). CDR1 is MNHEY and CDR2 is SVGAGI in the germline V gene. The CDR3 is 14 amino acids. With 6 bases removed from V and 0 bases from J, the gap between germline ends came to 9 bases. In DNA, the CDR3 is TGTGCCAGCAGCACCCTAGCAGCCAAAAACATTCAGTACTTC. As protein: CASSTLAAKNIQYF.

As regards this clonotype: The junction shows a germline mismatch at one end, possibly a read error. The chain has TRBV7-2 and TRBJ2-3; D is uncertain. The CDR3 is 15 amino acids. Germline values: CDR1 SGHTA, CDR2 FQGNSA. CDR3 sequence (DNA): TGTGCCAGCAGCCCCCGCGTCAGTCTGGCAGATACGCGGTATTTT. Residues: CASSPRVSLADTRYF.

A remark on this clonotype: A much larger clone lies a single base off, so this may be a read error. This chain joins TRBV11-2 and TRBJ2-5, with 7 bases that match TRBD2. Germline V gives CDR1 SGHAT, CDR2 FQNNGV. The CDR3 is made up of 13 amino acids. The CDR3 sequence: CASSRGLEEAQYF. In DNA form, the CDR3 reads TGTGCCAGCAGCCGAGGACTAGAAGAGGCCCAGTACTTC.

As for this clonotype: One base away lies a much larger clone, so this may be a sequencing read error. V gene TRBV4-3 combines with J gene TRBJ2-1; no clear D. Trimming shortened V by 0 bases and J by 0 bases, and 6 bases separated the two germline ends. Germline V gene data show CDR1 as LGHNA and CDR2 as YSLEER. The CDR3 is 15 amino acids. The CDR3 DNA reads as TGCGCCAGCAGCCAAGAGCCCAGCTCCTACAATGAGCAGTTCTTC. Protein product: CASSQEPSSYNEQFF.

This clonotype was seen ten or more times. CDR3 nucleotide sequence: TGCAGTGCTGCAAGCCTCCGGGACAGGCCATTTTTCACAGATACGCAGTATTTT. It is translated as CSAASLRDRPFFTDTQYF. The V call is TRBV20-1, the J call TRBJ2-3; 8 bases line up with TRBD1. Unmatched junction bases numbered 18, after V lost 5 bases and J lost 2 bases. Germline V gives CDR1 DFQATT, CDR2 SNEGSKA (reference sequence). The CDR3 totals 18 residues.

There are a few counts of this clonotype. The chain recombines TRBV6-1 with TRBJ1-6; D ambiguous. Per germline, CDR1 MNHNS and CDR2 SASEGT. Trimming removed 6 bases at V and 6 bases at J, with 9 bases between. The CDR3 is made up of 13 amino acids. The CDR3 DNA reads TGTGCCAGCAGGGAGGTCCTTAATTCACCCCTCCACTTT. Translation: CASREVLNSPLHF.

In this sample, this clonotype turned up a few times. The rearrangement joins TRBV20-1 to TRBJ2-7, with D possibly TRBD1 on 6 matching bases. CDR1 is DFQATT, CDR2 SNEGSKA, per germline (reference sequence). The CDR3 has 17 amino acids. V was cut by 0 bases and J by 0 bases, with 18 bases left in between. The CDR3: CSARDLQGRGYSYEQYF. The CDR3 nucleotides are TGCAGTGCTAGAGACCTCCAGGGGAGAGGGTACTCCTACGAGCAGTACTTC.

The rearrangement joins TRBV29-1 to TRBJ2-7; D possibly corresponds to TRBD2 (6 bases). Trimming removed 0 bases from V and 4 bases from J, with 13 bases in between. Germline lookup yields CDR1 SQVTM and CDR2 ANQGSEA. CDR3 length: 14 amino acids. The CDR3 region is CSVEEPGLKYEQYF. DNA for the CDR3: TGCAGCGTTGAAGAACCGGGACTCAAATACGAGCAGTACTTC.

Regarding this clonotype: A read error is possible here, since a much larger clone lies one base away. The chain joins TRBV27 to TRBJ2-1; D unresolved. V was clipped by 6 bases and J by 2 bases, with 5 bases between them. From germline, CDR1 is MNHEY and CDR2 SMNVEV (reference sequence). The CDR3 has 12 amino acids. CDR3 sequence: CASRSPYNEQFF. The CDR3, as DNA: TGTGCCAGCAGGAGTCCCTACAATGAGCAGTTCTTC.

The rearrangement joins TRBV6-2 or TRBV6-3 to TRBJ1-5; no firm D call. The CDR3 runs 17 residues. Trimming shortened V by 2 bases and J by 2 bases, and 16 bases separated the two germline ends. CDR1 is MNHEY, CDR2 SVGEGT, per germline. This chain's CDR3 is CASSYRTRARGNQPQHF. CDR3 coding DNA: TGTGCCAGCAGTTACAGGACGCGGGCCCGCGGCAATCAGCCCCAGCATTTT.

This clonotype has more than one count but fewer than ten. V and J are TRBV6-6 and TRBJ2-1; TRBD2 aligns across 10 bases. With V trimmed by 6 bases and J by 13 bases, 9 bases remained unmatched. Germline assignment: CDR1 MNHNY and CDR2 SVGAGI (reference sequence). The CDR3 is 13 residues long. The CDR3 is CASRSPGLATQFF. CDR3 DNA sequence: TGTGCCAGCAGGTCACCGGGACTAGCGACACAGTTCTTC.